One sample yielded the 7 T cell receptor beta chains listed below, sequenced in a study of T-cell memory formation after mild COVID-19. From the 5' RACE reads, TCRdb called clonotypes with MiXCR, one entry per CDR3 protein. The sample has about 390,000 distinct CDR3 sequences, approximately 16% seen once; the top ten hold about 22%. The sample comprised PBMCs or a T cell subset sorted from them (not recorded which). The receptors shown here come from a young man who had mild COVID-19 (a few samples of this study predate the infection). Cell type and time point are not known.

The chain has TRBV18 and TRBJ2-7; the D gene could be TRBD1 or TRBD2 (6 bases each). CDR1 KGHSH and CDR2 LQKENI come from the germline V gene. The ends were cut back, 2 bases at V and 4 bases at J, with 15 bases in the middle. This CDR3 comprises 15 residues. CDR3 sequence: CASSPGAQGRYEQYF. The CDR3 bases are TGTGCCAGCTCACCAGGCGCGCAGGGGAGGTACGAGCAGTACTTC.

This clonotype was detected ten times or more. The gene calls are TRBV5-1 and TRBJ2-7; 9 bases map to TRBD1. J gave up 6 bases and V 4 bases, and 11 bases lay outside the gene matches. Germline CDR1 SGHRS, CDR2 YFSETQ. This CDR3 spans 15 amino acids. The CDR3 sequence is CASSLRRTGVGEQYF. The CDR3 coding sequence is TGCGCCAGCAGCCTGAGACGGACAGGGGTAGGCGAGCAGTACTTC. The full variable domain, its missing parts supplied by reference TRBV5-1 and TRBJ2-7, is KAGVTQTPRYLIKTRGQQVTLSCSPISGHRSVSWYQQTPGQGLQFLFEYFSETQRNKGNFPGRFSGRQFSNSRSEMNVSTLELGDSALYLCASSLRRTGVGEQYFGPGTRLTVT.

The chain is built from TRBV20-1 and TRBJ2-1; D remains unclear. Trimming left V 6 bases short and J 7 bases short, with 19 bases between. The CDR3 spans 14 residues. Germline lookup yields CDR1 DFQATT and CDR2 SNEGSKA (reference sequence). CDR3 amino acids: CSASPIQDLNEQFF. CDR3 sequence (DNA): TGCAGTGCCAGCCCAATCCAGGACCTTAATGAGCAGTTCTTC.

V gene TRBV4-3 combines with J gene TRBJ1-1, with D maybe TRBD1 (6 bases). The V and J ends lost 5 bases and 6 bases respectively, with 22 bases between them. CDR1 and CDR2 (germline): LGHNA, YSLEER. The CDR3 consists of 16 residues. CDR3 residues: CASSARTRGENAEAFF. CDR3 in DNA: TGCGCCAGCAGCGCTCGGACGAGGGGGGAAAACGCTGAAGCTTTCTTT.

This clonotype occurred a few times. J is TRBJ2-2 and V is TRBV5-6; D possibly corresponds to TRBD1 (6 bases). Germline V gene data show CDR1 as SGHDT and CDR2 as YYEEEE. V was clipped by 3 bases and J by 6 bases, with 15 bases between them. This CDR3 is built from 15 residues. CDR3 sequence reads: CASSWKTGLAGELFF. As DNA, the CDR3 is TGTGCCAGCAGCTGGAAAACAGGGTTGGCCGGGGAGCTGTTTTTT.

This clonotype was counted between two and nine times. The chain couples TRBV6-5 to TRBJ1-1, with TRBD1 identical over 8 bases. Germline V gives CDR1 MNHEY, CDR2 SVGAGI. This CDR3 region has 15 residues. Trimming removed 7 bases from V and 5 bases from J; junction bases left unmatched: 12. The CDR3 is CASTWDRTGRTEAFF. As DNA, the CDR3 is TGTGCCAGCACGTGGGACAGGACAGGGCGGACTGAAGCTTTCTTT.

This clonotype appeared a few times. This sequence joins TRBV2 and TRBJ2-3; D uncertain. Trimming left V 5 bases short and J 5 bases short, with 14 bases between. The CDR3 has 14 amino acids. Per the germline V gene, CDR1 is SNHLY and CDR2 is FYNNEI. The CDR3 DNA sequence: TGTGCCAGCAGTACGGCCCCTTCGGGAGATACGCAGTATTTT. Translated: CASSTAPSGDTQYF.